This entry describes one T cell receptor beta chain. Its antigen is as yet unknown. The entry originates in a study of T cell repertoires in cytomegalovirus infection. For the study at large: CMV epitopes that were recently identified and HLA-C-restricted were used alongside well-studied HLA-B-restricted ones. A matching HLA type, together with CMV infection, was signaled by public TCR beta signatures.

TCRdb called the reads again in MiXCR, with one record for every CDR3 protein. The sample records some 940,000 distinct CDR3 sequences, under 40% being singletons. The CDR3 covers 14 residues. Trimming pared 3 bases from V and 2 bases from J, leaving 10 bases between. Germline V lookup: CDR1 LNHDA, CDR2 SQIVND (reference sequence). The receptor's source is a human donor in good health (CMV status not recorded). Some clones in this sample may be carry-over from other donors' samples. This material consisted of cultured CD8+ T cells from PBMCs, taken from culture after CMV antigen stimulation. This chain connects TRBV19 to TRBJ1-2; perhaps TRBD1 as D (5 bases). The DNA of the CDR3 is TGTGCCAGTAGTATCGGCGACAGCAACTATGGCTACACCTTC. The encoded protein is CASSIGDSNYGYTF.